The 9 T cell receptor beta chains reported below all come from one sample, sequenced in a study of T cell repertoires in cytomegalovirus infection (dated by TCRdb to the late 2010s). This sample was sequenced with an Illumina HiSeq 1500. The raw public reads went through TCRdb reprocessing: fastp at Q25, MiXCR clone calling, in-frame beta chains kept. Each CDR3 protein appears once, grouped with its most common genes and DNA. The sample table contains hundreds of thousands of distinct CDR3 sequences; only one count was recorded for about two fifths of them. The top ten hold roughly two fifths of the sample. What these receptors recognize is not known. What the treatment or condition label conveys for this sample: in vitro stimulation with specific CMV peptide epitopes to enrich CMV-specific T cells. The sequencing here drew on cultured PBMCs, taken from culture after CMV antigen stimulation. The receptors were sampled from a human donor in good health (CMV status not recorded). Some clones in this sample may be carry-over from other donors' samples.

The chain couples TRBV10-2 to TRBJ2-7; no definite D call. Germline V gene data show CDR1 as WSHSY and CDR2 as SAAADI. Trimming shortened V by 7 bases and J by 4 bases, and 8 bases separated the two germline ends. The CDR3 extends over 11 amino acids. The CDR3 sequence is CASTDLYEQYF. Written as DNA, the CDR3 is TGCGCCAGCACGGACCTTTACGAGCAGTACTTC.

This clonotype appeared once. The J gene is TRBJ1-1, the V gene TRBV25-1, with 7 bases aligning to TRBD1. The ends lost 6 bases at V and 1 base at J; junction bases unmatched: 8. Germline V gene lookup returns CDR1 MGHDK and CDR2 SYGVNS. The CDR3 runs 15 residues. The CDR3 loop reads CASSAGWTGNTEAFF. CDR3 coding DNA: TGTGCCAGCAGCGCCGGATGGACAGGGAACACTGAAGCTTTCTTT.

The rearrangement links TRBV12-5 to TRBJ2-2; D gene unclear. Germline V gene sequence: CDR1 LGHNT, CDR2 FRNRAP. The CDR3 consists of 12 residues. Trimming pared 6 bases from V and 2 bases from J, leaving 4 bases between. The CDR3 reads CASGTNTGELFF. The CDR3 DNA sequence: TGTGCTAGTGGCACTAACACCGGGGAGCTGTTTTTT. Together with reference TRBV12-5 and TRBJ2-2, the CDR3 gives the full variable domain: DARVTQTPRHKVTEMGQEVTMRCQPILGHNTVFWYRQTMMQGLELLAYFRNRAPLDDSGMPKDRFSAEMPDATLATLKIQPSEPRDSAVYFCASGTNTGELFFGEGSRLTVL.

Concerning this clonotype itself: This may come from a read error, since a much larger clone is one base off. The chain employs TRBV7-6 and TRBJ1-1; tentatively, D is TRBD1 (6 bases). Per germline, CDR1 SGHVS and CDR2 FNYEAQ. The CDR3 extends over 15 amino acids. CDR3 amino acids: CASSLAQGRHTKAFF. DNA for the CDR3: TGTGCCAGCAGCTTAGCCCAGGGGAGACACACTAAAGCTTTCTTT.

This clonotype has just a few counts. The chain carries TRBV7-2 and TRBJ2-5; the match to TRBD2 covers 11 bases. V dropped 4 bases and J dropped 7; count of bases not matched to a gene: 8. The CDR3 extends over 15 amino acids. Germline CDR1 is SGHTA and CDR2 is FQGNSA. CDR3 region: CASSSGLADPGTQYF. CDR3 DNA: TGTGCCAGCAGCTCGGGACTAGCGGACCCGGGGACCCAGTACTTC.

The J gene is TRBJ2-2, the V gene TRBV20-1, with 11 bases aligning to TRBD2. This CDR3 has 14 amino acids. J lost 6 bases, V lost 6 bases, and 6 bases had no gene match. The V gene's germline CDR1 is DFQATT and CDR2 SNEGSKA (reference sequence). Written as DNA, the CDR3 is TGCAGTGCGTTACTAGCGGGAGTGGCCGGGGAGCTGTTTTTT. Its protein product is CSALLAGVAGELFF.

This clonotype was picked up a small number of times. The rearrangement links TRBV12-3 or TRBV12-4 to TRBJ1-1, with 12 positions matching TRBD1. V dropped 5 bases and J dropped 6; count of bases not matched to a gene: 4. The CDR3 loop spans 14 amino acids. CDR3: CASSRGTGGPEAFF. In DNA, the CDR3 is TGTGCCAGCAGTCGCGGGACAGGGGGCCCTGAAGCTTTCTTT.

The chain couples TRBV6-2 or TRBV6-3 to TRBJ2-7; 7 bases map to TRBD1. The length of the CDR3 is 15 residues. CDR1 and CDR2 from the germline V gene are MNHEY and SVGEGT. V gave up 0 bases and J gave up 2 bases; unmatched junction bases: 4. The CDR3 is CASSYSKGQTYEQYF. The DNA for the CDR3 is TGTGCCAGCAGTTACTCGAAGGGACAGACCTACGAGCAGTACTTC.

The chain is built from TRBV24-1 and TRBJ2-3; D perhaps matches TRBD1 (5 bases). This CDR3 spans 13 amino acids. V lost 5 bases and J lost 4, with 9 bases in between. Germline loops: CDR1 KGHDR, CDR2 SFDVKD. The CDR3 spells CATSGDSSDTQYF. The CDR3 nucleotides are TGTGCCACCAGTGGCGACAGCTCAGATACGCAGTATTTT.